The present entry profiles one T cell receptor (beta chain) with its context. The CDR3 is 13 amino acids. In germline, CDR1 is LNHDA, CDR2 SQIVND (reference sequence). Trimming removed 3 bases at V and 2 bases at J, with 7 bases between. Libraries were prepared by immunoSEQ multiplex PCR; TCRdb keeps only in-frame clonotypes and omits some of them. The sample has about 70,000 clones; roughly 87% are singletons. This entry belongs to a study of blood T cell repertoires in COVID-19. Study summary: PBMCs, B-cell-depleted T cells, or T cells were the source of the cDNA or gDNA that made up the material.

Sequencing input: peripheral blood. This TCR derives from a woman older than 75 with acute or convalescent COVID-19. The rearrangement joins TRBV19 to TRBJ1-2, with D tentatively TRBD1 (6 bases). This chain's CDR3 is CASSMTGNYGYTF. CDR3 bases: TGTGCCAGTAGTATGACAGGAAACTATGGCTACACCTTC.